The 7 T cell receptor beta chains listed next were all sequenced from one sample in a study of persistence of HIV-infected CD4 T cells (dated by TCRdb to the early 2020s). The immunoSEQ hsTCRB assay version 4 in survey mode was used to sequence TCRbeta repertoires from genomic DNA. The table comes from immuneACCESS by way of TCRdb, which keeps in-frame sequences with V and J called. Part of the clones is missing from these tables; in studies checked, under half for an unresolved V gene and the rest for unknown reasons. In this sample the table shows about 40,000 clones, about 80% of which occur a single time. The ten largest clones capture approximately 15% of the sample. Their antigen targets remain unknown. Reading the label with the study, this specimen's treatment or condition is: suppressive antiretroviral therapy. Cells were stimulated with a pool of overlapping HIV-1 Gag 15-mer peptides at roughly 1 ug per peptide per mL. Nonresponding CD40L-negative CD69-negative CD45RO-high memory CD4+ T cells were sorted as memory populations depleted of antigen-responding cells.

The sample consisted of CD4+ T cells sorted from PBMCs after 18-hour stimulation, taken from a patient who received antiretroviral therapy. Interpreted using the paper, the cell subset or site label stands for: CD40L-CD69- CD45RO-high memory CD4 T cells not responding to Gag peptides. The receptors were sampled from an adult man with HIV who was CMV-seropositive.

This chain connects TRBV5-8 to TRBJ1-1, with TRBD1 as a possible D gene (6 bases). This CDR3 has 14 residues. CDR1 SGHTS and CDR2 YDEGEE come from the germline V gene. V was trimmed by 10 bases and J by 4 bases, leaving 20 bases between them. The DNA of the CDR3 is TGTGCCGGAAGAAACAGGGCCCAAGGCACTGAAGCTTTCTTT. Translation: CAGRNRAQGTEAFF.

The V call is TRBV18, the J call TRBJ2-7; D is tentatively TRBD1 or TRBD2 (6 bases each). Germline lookup yields CDR1 KGHSH and CDR2 LQKENI. The germline V and J ends were trimmed by 3 bases and 2 bases, with 14 bases remaining between them. The CDR3 contains 15 residues. The CDR3 bases are TGTGCCAGCTCACCCATAAAGGGGGGAACCTACGAGCAGTACTTC. It codes for CASSPIKGGTYEQYF.

The gene calls are TRBV10-3 and TRBJ1-5; possibly TRBD1 for D (5 bases). Trimming shortened V by 3 bases and J by 0 bases, and 9 bases separated the two germline ends. The CDR3 has 15 amino acids. CDR1 ENHRY and CDR2 SYGVKD come from the germline V gene. DNA of the CDR3: TGTGCCATCAGTGATCAGGGTTATAGCAATCAGCCCCAGCATTTT. This gives the protein CAISDQGYSNQPQHF.

This sequence joins TRBV12-5 and TRBJ1-6; possible D gene TRBD1, 5 bases. The CDR3 covers 18 residues. Germline CDR1 reads LGHNT; CDR2 reads FRNRAP. Trimming took off 4 bases at V and 0 bases at J, with 16 bases between the two ends. CDR3 nucleotide sequence: TGTGCTAGTGGTTCTGGGACTTCATCTTGCTCCTATAATTCACCCCTCCACTTT. This codes for CASGSGTSSCSYNSPLHF.

The genes are TRBV23-1 and TRBJ1-1, with D possibly matching TRBD1 (5 bases). TRBV23-1 is an ORF, and what it does is uncertain. The CDR3 contains 14 residues. Between the trimmed V and J ends, which lost 8 bases and 0 bases, there was a span of 13 bases. Here the CDR3 reads CASGTGSMNTEAFF. Here the CDR3 DNA reads TGCGCCAGCGGAACAGGCTCCATGAACACTGAAGCTTTCTTT.

The chain has TRBV6-5 and TRBJ1-5, with D maybe TRBD1 (5 bases). CDR1 is MNHEY and CDR2 is SVGAGI in the germline V gene. The CDR3 is 15 residues long. Trimming pared 7 bases from V and 3 bases from J, leaving 16 bases between. The CDR3 here is CASNVGGATNQPQHF. The CDR3 nucleotides read TGTGCCAGCAACGTGGGAGGGGCTACCAATCAGCCCCAGCATTTT.

The gene calls are TRBV12-3 or TRBV12-4 and TRBJ1-2; D gene uncertain. Trimming shortened V by 9 bases and J by 8 bases, and 10 bases separated the two germline ends. The CDR3 runs to 10 residues. CDR3 residues: CASSGNGYTF. In DNA form, the CDR3 reads TGTGCCAGTTCGGGGAACGGCTACACCTTC.